This TCR gamma chain was identified in a study of γδ T cells in repeated Plasmodium falciparum infection. Study information: Timepoints: baseline, immediately before selected infections, and 21 days after every infection.

CDR1 and CDR2 (germline): EGSTGY, YDSYTSSV. The CDR3 is 19 amino acids. With CATT, TCRdb re-called clones from the multiplex PCR reads. Here the sample spans approximately 26,000 gamma-chain clones, around 3% being singletons. This clone was seen repeatedly, ten times or more. This DNA's translation and the protein TCRdb lists, from a much larger clone, do not match at residues 4 and 12, likely due to a read error; the protein shown is translated from the DNA. Gammadelta T cells were flow-sorted from PBMC into Vgamma9/Vdelta2+ and Vdelta2-negative populations for bulk analysis. The TCR was taken from a pool of human donors (malaria-infected and uninfected, not separated). The V gene is TRGV4, the J gene TRGJ1 or TRGJ2. The sequenced sample was gamma-delta T cells from blood. The CDR3 reads CATRDGLEWMHNSYYKKLF. As DNA, the CDR3 is TGTGCCACCCGGGATGGACTAGAGTGGATGCACAATTCTTATTATAAGAAACTCTTT.